The 23 T cell receptor beta chains listed next were all sequenced from one sample in a study of T cells in Graves' hyperthyroidism and ophthalmopathy. Amplified TCR beta CDR3 regions came from RNA transcripts. Using the HTBI primer set, a first-round RT-PCR was run on the TCR CDR3. In TCRdb, the multiplex PCR reads were re-called with MiXCR into one record per CDR3 protein. The table lists around 800,000 distinct CDR3 sequences, about two fifths of them singletons. The sample comprised blood. Every receptor here comes from a man aged 18 to 29 with Graves' hyperthyroidism.

This clonotype came up a few times. This chain joins TRBV19 and TRBJ1-1; 10 bases agree with TRBD1. V lost 6 bases and J lost 5; bases outside the gene matches: 6. Germline CDR1 LNHDA, CDR2 SQIVND (reference sequence). The CDR3 spans 14 residues. The CDR3 DNA follows: TGTGCCAGTAGGCCGGGACAGGGGAGAACTGAAGCTTTCTTT. It codes for CASRPGQGRTEAFF.

This rearrangement joins TRBV27 to TRBJ2-7; 7 bases match TRBD2. Germline lookup yields CDR1 MNHEY and CDR2 SMNVEV (reference sequence). The V and J ends lost 3 bases and 5 bases, in that order; junction bases with no gene match: 7. This CDR3 is 14 amino acids long. Here the CDR3 reads CASSFGGSGNEQYF. The CDR3 DNA sequence: TGTGCCAGCAGTTTCGGCGGGAGTGGCAACGAGCAGTACTTC.

This clonotype was seen a few times. CDR3: CSASHWAGAYEQYF. DNA of the CDR3: TGCAGTGCTTCCCATTGGGCAGGAGCCTACGAGCAGTACTTC. The V call is TRBV20-1, the J call TRBJ2-7; D is undetermined. The CDR3 has 14 residues. The V gene lost 5 bases and the J gene lost 2 bases, with 16 bases spanning the gap. The V gene's germline CDR1 is DFQATT and CDR2 SNEGSKA (reference sequence).

In this sample, this clonotype turned up once. This chain uses TRBV29-1 with TRBJ1-2, with a tentative D call TRBD1 (5 bases). The CDR3 covers 9 residues. Trimming removed 7 bases at V and 12 bases at J, with 12 bases between. Per germline, CDR1 SQVTM and CDR2 ANQGSEA. The CDR3 region is CSADRGNTF. CDR3 coding DNA: TGCAGCGCCGACCGGGGCAACACCTTC. Looking up the rest from reference TRBV29-1 and TRBJ1-2 gives the full variable domain: SAVISQKPSRDICQRGTSLTIQCQVDSQVTMMFWYRQQPGQSLTLIATANQGSEATYESGFVIDKFPISRPNLTFSTLTVSNMSPEDSSIYLCSADRGNTFGSGTRLTVV.

This chain connects TRBV29-1 to TRBJ2-1; D perhaps matches TRBD1 (6 bases). Trimming pared 5 bases from V and 4 bases from J, leaving 9 bases between. CDR3 length equals 12 residues. Germline-derived CDR1 and CDR2 are SQVTM and ANQGSEA. Here the CDR3 DNA reads TGCAGCGTTAACGACAGGTACAATGAGCAGTTCTTC. Encoded protein: CSVNDRYNEQFF.

This clonotype showed up just a few times. The genes are TRBV4-1 and TRBJ2-6; D not certain. The germline CDR1 and CDR2 sequences are MGHRA and YSYEKL. V was shortened by 0 bases and J by 13 bases, with 7 bases between the two germline ends. The CDR3 extends over 12 amino acids. The CDR3: CASSQDRSVLTF. Here the CDR3 DNA reads TGCGCCAGCAGCCAAGATCGGTCAGTCCTGACTTTC.

V is TRBV6-6 and J is TRBJ1-1, with 7 bases that match TRBD1. The CDR3 length is 14 residues. The germline V gene encodes CDR1 MNHNY and CDR2 SVGAGI (reference sequence). Trimming took 6 bases from V and 4 from J; bases not matched to a gene: 8. CDR3 residues: CASRYLTGSTEAFF. CDR3 coding DNA: TGTGCCAGCAGGTACCTGACAGGGAGCACTGAAGCTTTCTTT.

This clonotype was counted only a few times. This rearrangement joins TRBV9 to TRBJ2-7, with a weak D call TRBD2 (6 bases). This CDR3 is built from 16 residues. The V gene's germline CDR1 is SGDLS and CDR2 YYNGEE. V was pared by 3 bases and J by 4 bases, with 20 bases between. The CDR3 here is CASSAGGSLTGYEQYF. DNA for the CDR3: TGTGCCAGCAGCGCCGGAGGGTCGCTAACAGGTTACGAGCAGTACTTC. Using reference TRBV9 and TRBJ2-7 for the parts outside the CDR3, the full variable domain is DSGVTQTPKHLITATGQRVTLRCSPRSGDLSVYWYQQSLDQGLQFLIQYYNGEERAKGNILERFSAQQFPDLHSELNLSSLELGDSALYFCASSAGGSLTGYEQYFGPGTRLTVT.

This clonotype was detected many times. This chain joins TRBV20-1 and TRBJ2-6, with D hard to call. Trimming pared 6 bases from V and 2 bases from J, leaving 14 bases between. CDR3 length: 15 residues. Germline V gene sequence: CDR1 DFQATT, CDR2 SNEGSKA (reference sequence). The CDR3 DNA reads TGCAGTGCACGGACGCCTGTACCTGGGGCCAACGTCCTGACTTTC. Protein product: CSARTPVPGANVLTF.

Only a few counts were recorded for this clonotype. V gene TRBV20-1 combines with J gene TRBJ1-1; D ambiguous. Trimming cost V 4 bases and J 0 bases, with 9 bases left between them. Germline V gene sequence: CDR1 DFQATT, CDR2 SNEGSKA (reference sequence). The CDR3 has 13 amino acids. The CDR3 coding sequence is TGCAGTGCTAAAAGGAATATGAACACTGAAGCTTTCTTT. Protein product: CSAKRNMNTEAFF.

The sample holds many counts of this clonotype. The chain combines TRBV29-1 with TRBJ2-5; unclear D gene. V was cut by 6 bases and J by 4 bases, with 9 bases left in between. The CDR3 covers 11 residues. CDR1 and CDR2 from the germline V gene are SQVTM and ANQGSEA. The CDR3 is CSVAHPETQYF. In DNA, the CDR3 is TGCAGCGTCGCCCATCCAGAGACCCAGTACTTC.

The chain carries TRBV20-1 and TRBJ2-2; TRBD2 matches 13 bases. The CDR3 consists of 16 residues. With V trimmed by 3 bases and J by 8 bases, 9 bases remained unmatched. Germline loops: CDR1 DFQATT, CDR2 SNEGSKA (reference sequence). This CDR3 reads CSARPGLAGAKGELFF. In nucleotides, the CDR3 is TGCAGTGCTAGGCCCGGACTAGCGGGAGCTAAAGGGGAGCTGTTTTTT.

A note on this clonotype: The junction differs from germline at one of its ends, possibly a read error. The rearrangement joins TRBV2 to TRBJ2-2, with 11 bases matching TRBD2. CDR3 length: 15 amino acids. Germline V CDR1 and CDR2: SNHLY, FYNNEI. This CDR3 is CASSATSGETGKLFF. The CDR3 region has the DNA TGTGCCAGCAGTGCGACTAGCGGGGAGACCGGGAAGCTGTTTTTT.

This clonotype was found once. The chain uses TRBV5-1 and TRBJ1-6; D is uncertain. Germline values: CDR1 SGHRS, CDR2 YFSETQ. V was pared by 2 bases and J by 0 bases, with 6 bases between. The CDR3 is 15 amino acids. CDR3 DNA: TGCGCCAGCAGCTTTTCCAGCTCCTATAATTCACCCCTCCACTTT. Its translation: CASSFSSSYNSPLHF.

V and J are TRBV7-9 and TRBJ1-6; D not resolved. V was pared by 5 bases and J by 6 bases, with 14 bases between. This CDR3 has 15 residues. Per the germline V gene, CDR1 is SEHNR and CDR2 is FQNEAQ (reference sequence). As DNA, the CDR3 is TGTGCCAGCAGCCCAAGACTTCGGGCTAATTCACCCCTCCACTTT. Residues: CASSPRLRANSPLHF.

This clonotype was observed a few times. The chain uses TRBV7-9 and TRBJ1-1, with unresolved D. The V end lost 3 bases, the J end lost 4 bases, and 18 bases lay between the germline ends. This CDR3 is built from 16 residues. CDR1 SEHNR and CDR2 FQNEAQ come from the germline V gene (reference sequence). In DNA, the CDR3 is TGTGCCAGCAGCTTCGTAATGGGGAGCCCGGGCACTGAAGCTTTCTTT. It encodes CASSFVMGSPGTEAFF.

The CDR3 nucleotides are TGTGCCAGCAGTTTGGAGGGAGGAGCGAGCTACACCTTC. It yields the protein CASSLEGGASYTF. This chain uses TRBV27 with TRBJ1-2; no clear D. V was clipped by 3 bases and J by 9 bases, with 14 bases between them. There are 13 residues in the CDR3. The germline gives CDR1 MNHEY, CDR2 SMNVEV (reference sequence).

This clonotype has just a few counts. The chain has TRBV19 and TRBJ2-2, with D hard to call. Trimming stripped 11 bases from V and 3 bases from J, with 10 bases between. Germline values: CDR1 LNHDA, CDR2 SQIVND (reference sequence). This CDR3 has 12 residues. CDR3 sequence (DNA): TGTGCCCTCCGGAGCGACACCGGGGAGCTGTTTTTT. It encodes CALRSDTGELFF.

Note on this clonotype: A clone one base away is much larger, so this may be a read error. The CDR3 DNA sequence: TGTGCCGGCAGCACTGACAGGACCTATGGCTACACCTTC. Translation gives CAGSTDRTYGYTF. The gene calls are TRBV7-2 and TRBJ1-2; D might be TRBD1 (6 bases). The CDR3 has 13 amino acids. Germline CDR1 SGHTA, CDR2 FQGNSA.

V usage is TRBV9 and J usage is TRBJ1-6; D uncertain. Between the trimmed V and J ends, which lost 0 bases and 8 bases, there was a span of 9 bases. The germline V gene has CDR1 SGDLS and CDR2 YYNGEE. The CDR3 totals 14 residues. The DNA for the CDR3 is TGTGCCAGCAGCGTAGATTGGACGGATTCACCCCTCCACTTT. Translated: CASSVDWTDSPLHF.

This clonotype appeared a few times. The chain couples TRBV6-1 to TRBJ1-4; perhaps TRBD1 as D (6 bases). The CDR3 is 15 residues long. V was trimmed by 1 base and J by 7 bases, leaving 13 bases between them. The germline V gene has CDR1 MNHNS and CDR2 SASEGT. DNA for the CDR3: TGTGCCAGCAGTGAAGTCAGGGGATTAGGTGAAAAACTGTTTTTT. Encoded protein: CASSEVRGLGEKLFF.

This clonotype was recorded at least ten times. The J gene is TRBJ2-7, the V gene TRBV10-3; D is unclear. The V gene lost 4 bases and the J gene lost 4 bases, with 14 bases spanning the gap. The length of the CDR3 is 14 residues. Germline V gene sequence: CDR1 ENHRY, CDR2 SYGVKD. CDR3: CAISGGRALYEQYF. The CDR3 DNA follows: TGTGCCATCAGTGGGGGAAGGGCTCTGTACGAGCAGTACTTC.

This chain uses TRBV12-3 or TRBV12-4 with TRBJ2-5; no reliable D call. The CDR3 loop spans 12 amino acids. Trimming removed 6 bases at V and 0 bases at J, with 5 bases between. The CDR3 reads CASRHNQETQYF. The CDR3 nucleotides are TGTGCCAGCAGACACAACCAAGAGACCCAGTACTTC.